This T cell receptor beta chain stems from a study of CD8+CD57+ T cells in acquired aplastic anemia (dated by TCRdb to between 2018 and 2020). With regard to the full study: On average, sorted CD4+ and CD8+ cells yielded 3.2 ug of extracted DNA, with a range of roughly 0.19 to 27.4 ug. An average of around 10 million reads for CD4+ cells and approximately 11 million reads for CD8+ cells was obtained from healthy donor samples. The paper's findings and limits, for the study overall: Patients and healthy controls showed no significant difference in CD8+ Simpson's diversity (P=0.060). Although twenty-nine CD8+ CDR3 sequences were shared by patients and controls, these sequences appeared highly expressed in patients and within the immunodominant clones of patients.

The CDR3 goes from the cysteine to the phenylalanine over 13 residues. The sequence is cut down to CDR3 DNA, 39 bases in frame from base 1. CDR1 MGHDK and CDR2 SYGVNS were looked up in the germline V gene. Between the V and J ends, shortened by 1 base and 5 bases respectively, the junction contains 8 bases. Profiling of TCR beta VDJ combinations and CDR3 sequences used genomic DNA as the template. An Illumina HiSeq 2000 was the platform used for TCR repertoire sequencing. On the authors' methods: Repertoire assessment relied on Simpson's diversity index, CDR3 size and DJ length profiles, and TRBV/TRBJ rearrangement plots. Whichever DNA sequence was most abundant in the deep sequencing data was defined as the immunodominant clone. CDR3 amino acid sequences were checked for sharing between subjects and were compared against published repertoires and the VDJdb database. The public reads were run again by TCRdb, first through fastp at Q25 and then through MiXCR, and only productive beta chains were kept. Identical CDR3 protein sequences are pooled into one entry, listed with their most common genes and DNA. These V and J calls are TCRdb output, not the study's own analysis. Here the sample has about 210,000 distinct CDR3 sequences; around 32% occur a single time. The top ten clones comprise 0.95% to 1.2% of the sample.

TCR repertoires of sorted CD4+ and CD8+ blood T cells from severe aplastic anemia patients and healthy subjects were deep-sequenced in the study. Ficoll-Paque density gradient centrifugation was used to isolate peripheral blood mononuclear cells. Before DNA extraction, CD4+ and CD8+ T cells were sorted by FACS or by magnetic beads. This clonotype was seen many times. No cognate antigen has been identified for it. Within one base of it there is no much larger clone, and no base qualities were kept. Specimen: sorted CD4+, CD8+, or CD8+CD57+ T cells (not recorded which) from PBMCs. This sequence was found in a human donor in good health, serving as a control. In this chain, TRBV25-1 is recombined with TRBJ1-1; no D segment can be confidently identified. The DNA sequence is as follows: TGTGCCAGCAGTGAATTATCGTGGACTGAAGCTTTCTTT. The encoded protein is CASSELSWTEAFF. Joined to the reference TRBV25-1 and TRBJ1-1 proteins, this CDR3 gives the full variable domain: EADIYQTPRYLVIGTGKKITLECSQTMGHDKMYWYQQDPGMELHLIHYSYGVNSTEKGDLSSESTVSRIRTEHFPLTLESARPSHTSQYLCASSELSWTEAFFGQGTRLTVV.